This TCR beta chain was found in a study of blood T cell repertoires in COVID-19. On the study more broadly: T cells, B-cell-depleted T cells, or PBMCs provided the cDNA or gDNA that served as material.

This CDR3 comprises 15 residues. V was pared by 6 bases and J by 7 bases, with 9 bases of the junction left unmatched. From germline, CDR1 is SGHVS and CDR2 FQNEAQ. Assay used: immunoSEQ multiplex PCR; TCRdb lists only in-frame clones, some missing. The sample has under 300,000 clones, approximately 84% seen once. The genes are TRBV7-8 and TRBJ1-6; 7 bases agree with TRBD1. Sequencing input: peripheral blood. This receptor was taken from a human donor with COVID-19, enrolled during active disease. The donor label of this sample is uncertain. The CDR3 loop is CASRFGTVTNSPLHF. The CDR3 bases are TGTGCCAGCAGGTTCGGGACAGTCACCAATTCACCCCTCCACTTT.